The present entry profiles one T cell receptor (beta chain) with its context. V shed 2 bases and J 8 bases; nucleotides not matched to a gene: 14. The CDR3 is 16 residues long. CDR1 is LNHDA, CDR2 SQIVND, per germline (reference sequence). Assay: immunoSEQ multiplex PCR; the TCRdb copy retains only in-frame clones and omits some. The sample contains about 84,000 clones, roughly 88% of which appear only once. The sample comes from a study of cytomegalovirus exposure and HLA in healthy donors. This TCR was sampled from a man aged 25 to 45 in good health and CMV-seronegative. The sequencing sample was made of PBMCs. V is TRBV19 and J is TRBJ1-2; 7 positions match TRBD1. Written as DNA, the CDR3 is TGTGCCAGTAGTATACACGGGTCCGACAGGGCGAGAGGCTACACCTTC. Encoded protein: CASSIHGSDRARGYTF.